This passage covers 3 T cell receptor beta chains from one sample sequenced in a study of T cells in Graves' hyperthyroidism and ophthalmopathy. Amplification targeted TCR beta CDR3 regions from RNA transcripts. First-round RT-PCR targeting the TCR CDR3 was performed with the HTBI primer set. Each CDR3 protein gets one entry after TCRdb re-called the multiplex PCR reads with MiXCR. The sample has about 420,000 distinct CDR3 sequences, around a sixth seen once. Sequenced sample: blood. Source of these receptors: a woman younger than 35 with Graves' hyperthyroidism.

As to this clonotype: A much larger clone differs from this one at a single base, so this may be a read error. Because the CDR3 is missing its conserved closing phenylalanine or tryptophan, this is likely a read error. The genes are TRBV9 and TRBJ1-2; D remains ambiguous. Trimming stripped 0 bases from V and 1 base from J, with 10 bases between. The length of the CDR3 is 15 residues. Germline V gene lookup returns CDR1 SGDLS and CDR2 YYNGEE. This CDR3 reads CASSVEPEFNYGYTS. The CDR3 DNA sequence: TGTGCCAGCAGCGTAGAGCCGGAGTTTAACTATGGCTACACCTCC.

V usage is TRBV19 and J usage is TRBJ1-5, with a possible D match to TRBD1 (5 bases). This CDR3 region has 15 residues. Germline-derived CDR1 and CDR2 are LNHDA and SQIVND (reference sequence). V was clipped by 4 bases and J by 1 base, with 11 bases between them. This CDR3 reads CASSSRDASNQPQHF. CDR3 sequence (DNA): TGTGCCAGTAGTAGCCGGGACGCAAGCAATCAGCCCCAGCATTTT.

The CDR3, as DNA: TGTGCCAGCAATCCGCAGGGATTTCAAGAGACCCAGTACTTC. Residues: CASNPQGFQETQYF. V is TRBV9 and J is TRBJ2-5, with a tentative D call TRBD1 (5 bases). The germline CDR1 and CDR2 sequences are SGDLS and YYNGEE. The CDR3 is 14 amino acids. V was cut by 6 bases and J by 2 bases, with 14 bases left in between.